This TCR beta chain was captured in a study of T cell responses to AZD1222 COVID-19 vaccine. Study at large: Investigators merged groups given second doses at roughly 4 or roughly 12 weeks. Notes on the study in general: Donors in the cohort were predominantly white British and more often female, and clonal diversity was possibly underestimated. Two AZD1222 administrations were followed by greater Spike-specific TCR breadth and depth.

A remark on this clone: No antigen is known for it.

The germline V and J ends were trimmed by 4 bases and 7 bases, with 16 bases remaining between them. This CDR3 contains 14 residues. Germline V gene sequence: CDR1 KGHSH, CDR2 LQKENI. Here immunoSEQ multiplex PCR was the method, and the copy in TCRdb shows in-frame clones only, minus some. In the table there are about 150,000 clones, 92% of which are singletons. This chain joins TRBV18 and TRBJ1-2; tentative D call: TRBD1 (6 bases). Sequences were derived from peripheral blood, sampled on day 0 of AZD1222 vaccination. The sequence was collected from an adult in good health. CDR3: CASSRDVQGGGYTF. CDR3 bases: TGTGCCAGCTCACGTGACGTGCAAGGGGGTGGCTACACCTTC. The complete variable domain, with remaining parts taken from reference TRBV18 and TRBJ1-2, reads NAGVMQNPRHLVRRRGQEARLRCSPMKGHSHVYWYRQLPEEGLKFMVYLQKENIIDESGMPKERFSAEFPKEGPSILRIQQVVRGDSAAYFCASSRDVQGGGYTFGSGTRLTVV.